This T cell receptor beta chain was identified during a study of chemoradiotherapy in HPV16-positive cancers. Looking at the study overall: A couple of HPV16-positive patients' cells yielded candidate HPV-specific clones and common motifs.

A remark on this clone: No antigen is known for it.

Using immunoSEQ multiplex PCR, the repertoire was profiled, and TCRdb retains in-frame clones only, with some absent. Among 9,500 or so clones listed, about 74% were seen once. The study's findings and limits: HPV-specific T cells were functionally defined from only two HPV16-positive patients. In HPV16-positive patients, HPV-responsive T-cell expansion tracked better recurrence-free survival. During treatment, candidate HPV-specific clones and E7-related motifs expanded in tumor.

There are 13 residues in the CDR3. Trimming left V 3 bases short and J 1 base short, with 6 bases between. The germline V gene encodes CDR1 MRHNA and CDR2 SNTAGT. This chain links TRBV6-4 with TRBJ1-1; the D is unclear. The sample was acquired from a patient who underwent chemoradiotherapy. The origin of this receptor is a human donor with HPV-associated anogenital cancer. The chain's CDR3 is CASSEGENTEAFF. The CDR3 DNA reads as TGTGCCAGCAGTGAAGGAGAGAACACTGAAGCTTTCTTT.